This is a list of T cell receptor beta chains from one sample in a study of cytomegalovirus exposure and HLA in healthy donors. Some clones are missing from TCRdb's copy, which holds only in-frame ones; the method was immunoSEQ multiplex PCR. The table has roughly 130,000 clones, around 80% seen once; the top ten hold about 10%. Sequenced input: PBMCs. The receptor set was obtained from a woman aged 45-65 years in good health and CMV-seropositive. CDR3s include the opening cysteine and the closing phenylalanine or tryptophan. The D gene is left open where the match is weak. Some rows mark clone size as missing; the rest say once, few, many or name a class of expanded clone.

J gene,D gene,clone size,V gene,CDR3 protein,CDR3 DNA
TRBJ2-2,TRBD1,.,TRBV10-3,CATYRGLGGELFF,TGTGCCACCTACAGGGGGCTCGGCGGGGAGCTGTTTTTT
TRBJ2-1,TRBD1,.,TRBV28,CASSAGGTGWGEQFF,TGTGCCAGCAGTGCCGGTGGGACAGGGTGGGGTGAGCAGTTCTTC
TRBJ1-4,.,.,TRBV9,CASSVEGHRLGEKLFF,TGTGCCAGCAGCGTAGAGGGACACCGCCTTGGGGAAAAACTGTTTTTT
TRBJ1-3,.,.,TRBV9,CASSVNRGGEPIYF,TGTGCCAGCAGCGTAAATCGAGGGGGAGAGCCCATATATTTT
TRBJ1-2,.,.,TRBV5-6,CASSLVGRGYGYTF,TGTGCCAGCAGCTTGGTTGGGAGGGGGTATGGCTACACCTTC
TRBJ1-5,.,.,TRBV5-1,CASSLEAGAQPQHF,TGCGCCAGCAGCTTGGAGGCAGGGGCCCAGCCCCAGCATTTT
TRBJ1-2,.,once,TRBV5-1,CASSTKGHDLYGYTF,TGCGCCAGCAGCACCAAGGGACACGACCTCTATGGCTACACCTTC
TRBJ2-1,.,.,TRBV2,CASSEQFYNEQFF,TGTGCCAGCAGTGAACAGTTCTACAATGAGCAGTTCTTC
TRBJ1-6,.,.,TRBV28,CASSPDSRRGPSYNSPLHF,TGTGCCAGCAGTCCGGACAGTAGGCGGGGGCCCTCCTATAATTCACCCCTCCACTTT
TRBJ2-5,TRBD1,.,TRBV19,CASNDRVRETQYF,TGTGCCAGTAACGACAGGGTTAGGGAGACCCAGTACTTC
TRBJ2-1,TRBD2,.,TRBV27,CASSAPGGRDNEQFF,TGTGCCAGCAGTGCCCCGGGGGGGCGAGACAATGAGCAGTTCTTC
TRBJ2-5,TRBD1,once,TRBV19,CASATGGVETQYF,TGTGCCAGTGCGACAGGGGGCGTCGAGACCCAGTACTTC
TRBJ1-1,.,.,TRBV2,CASSGPYPKF,TGTGCCAGCAGTGGGCCGTATCCCAAATTT
TRBJ2-2,TRBD2,.,TRBV7-6,CASSLGASGGAGELFF,TGTGCCAGCAGCCTAGGGGCCAGCGGGGGGGCCGGGGAGCTGTTTTTT
TRBJ2-7,TRBD1,.,TRBV5-6,CASSSVGTGLSYEQYF,TGTGCCAGCAGCTCGGTCGGGACAGGCCTCTCCTACGAGCAGTACTTC
TRBJ1-3,.,few,TRBV7-9,CASSFGGDGVYF,TGTGCCAGCAGCTTCGGAGGGGACGGAGTATATTTT
TRBJ2-7,TRBD2,.,TRBV5-1,CASRYGTSGQYEQYF,TGCGCCAGCAGGTACGGGACTAGCGGGCAATACGAGCAGTACTTC
TRBJ1-4,.,.,TRBV7-9,CASSLEATNEKLFF,TGTGCCAGCAGCCTCGAGGCTACTAATGAAAAACTGTTTTTT
TRBJ2-7,.,.,TRBV9,CASSGGHPGYEQYF,TGTGCCAGCAGCGGCGGACATCCTGGCTACGAGCAGTACTTC
TRBJ2-6,.,few,TRBV6-5,CASSYGASGANVLTF,TGTGCCAGCAGTTATGGGGCTTCCGGGGCCAACGTCCTGACTTTC
TRBJ2-1,.,.,TRBV28,CASSLTGLPGVGEQFF,TGTGCCAGCAGTTTAACCGGACTCCCTGGGGTTGGTGAGCAGTTCTTC
TRBJ1-2,.,.,TRBV5-6,CASSNQQGYGYTF,TGTGCCAGCAGTAACCAACAGGGCTATGGCTACACCTTC
TRBJ1-1,TRBD1,few,TRBV14,CASSLAGGLSEAFF,TGTGCCAGCAGCCTCGCAGGGGGCCTCTCTGAAGCTTTCTTT
TRBJ1-6,.,.,TRBV9,CASSAMGGNSPLHF,TGTGCCAGCAGCGCAATGGGGGGTAATTCACCCCTCCACTTT
TRBJ2-3,TRBD2,few,TRBV10-3,CAISEWGGTSGADTQYF,TGTGCCATCAGTGAGTGGGGGGGGACTAGCGGAGCAGATACGCAGTATTTT
TRBJ2-5,TRBD2,.,TRBV9,CASSVAGSGGSHQETQYF,TGTGCCAGCAGCGTAGCAGGTAGCGGGGGGTCCCACCAAGAGACCCAGTACTTC
TRBJ2-7,.,once,TRBV21-1,CASSNCTARREQYF,TGTGCCAGCAGCAACTGTACGGCAAGGCGGGAGCAGTACTTC
TRBJ1-5,.,once,TRBV19,CATSTESNQPQHF,TGTGCCACCTCGACAGAGAGCAATCAGCCCCAGCATTTT
TRBJ2-3,TRBD2,.,TRBV25-1,CASSELAGGSDTQYF,TGTGCCAGCAGTGAACTAGCGGGGGGGTCAGATACGCAGTATTTT
TRBJ1-2,.,.,TRBV5-6,CASSPPGVYGYTF,TGTGCCAGCAGCCCCCCGGGGGTCTATGGCTACACCTTC
TRBJ2-5,.,.,TRBV13,CASSSMGAGETQYF,TGTGCCAGCAGCTCCATGGGAGCCGGAGAGACCCAGTACTTC
TRBJ2-7,.,.,TRBV21-1,CASRENLGHLSSYEQYF,TGTGCCAGCAGGGAAAACCTGGGACACCTCAGCTCCTACGAGCAGTACTTC
TRBJ2-3,TRBD2,few,TRBV27,CASSSQRGGLRTDTQYF,TGTGCCAGCAGTTCCCAACGGGGGGGCCTTCGCACAGATACGCAGTATTTT
TRBJ2-5,.,.,TRBV7-2,CASSLGGRGETQYF,TGTGCCAGCAGCTTGGGGGGGCGAGGGGAGACCCAGTACTTC
TRBJ2-5,.,.,TRBV7-3,CASSRGLQETQYF,TGTGCCAGCAGCAGGGGTTTGCAAGAGACCCAGTACTTC
TRBJ1-3,.,once,TRBV5-6,CASSLGMRSSGNTIYF,TGTGCCAGCAGCTTGGGAATGAGGAGCTCTGGAAACACCATATATTTT
TRBJ2-1,.,.,TRBV29-1,CSYDRPGGYNEQFF,TGCAGTTACGACAGGCCGGGGGGTTACAATGAGCAGTTCTTC
TRBJ2-3,.,few,TRBV11-2,CASSLNSLGTQYF,TGTGCCAGCAGCTTAAACTCTCTTGGTACGCAGTATTTT
TRBJ2-3,TRBD2,.,TRBV6-5,CAAKRGGLDTQYF,TGTGCCGCGAAGCGGGGGGGCCTTGATACGCAGTATTTT
TRBJ2-7,.,.,TRBV7-9,CASSFTRDRHYEQYF,TGTGCCAGCAGTTTTACCCGAGACAGGCACTACGAGCAGTACTTC
TRBJ2-3,.,.,TRBV7-9,CASSPGGEITDTQYF,TGTGCCAGCAGCCCCGGAGGGGAGATCACAGATACGCAGTATTTT